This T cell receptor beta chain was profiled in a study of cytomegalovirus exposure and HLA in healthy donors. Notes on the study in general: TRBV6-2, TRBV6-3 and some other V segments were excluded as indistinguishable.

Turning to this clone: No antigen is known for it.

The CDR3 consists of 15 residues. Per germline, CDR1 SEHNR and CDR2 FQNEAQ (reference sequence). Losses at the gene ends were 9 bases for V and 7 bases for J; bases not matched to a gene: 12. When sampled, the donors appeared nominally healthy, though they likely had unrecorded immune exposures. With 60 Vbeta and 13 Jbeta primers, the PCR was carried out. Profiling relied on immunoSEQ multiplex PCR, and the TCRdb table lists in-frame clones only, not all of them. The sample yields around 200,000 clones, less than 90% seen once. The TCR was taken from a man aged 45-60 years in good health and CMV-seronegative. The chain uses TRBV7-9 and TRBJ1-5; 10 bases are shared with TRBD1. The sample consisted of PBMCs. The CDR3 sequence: CASSPGTGAGQPQHF. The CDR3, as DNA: TGTGCCAGTAGTCCCGGGACAGGGGCTGGGCAGCCCCAGCATTTT.